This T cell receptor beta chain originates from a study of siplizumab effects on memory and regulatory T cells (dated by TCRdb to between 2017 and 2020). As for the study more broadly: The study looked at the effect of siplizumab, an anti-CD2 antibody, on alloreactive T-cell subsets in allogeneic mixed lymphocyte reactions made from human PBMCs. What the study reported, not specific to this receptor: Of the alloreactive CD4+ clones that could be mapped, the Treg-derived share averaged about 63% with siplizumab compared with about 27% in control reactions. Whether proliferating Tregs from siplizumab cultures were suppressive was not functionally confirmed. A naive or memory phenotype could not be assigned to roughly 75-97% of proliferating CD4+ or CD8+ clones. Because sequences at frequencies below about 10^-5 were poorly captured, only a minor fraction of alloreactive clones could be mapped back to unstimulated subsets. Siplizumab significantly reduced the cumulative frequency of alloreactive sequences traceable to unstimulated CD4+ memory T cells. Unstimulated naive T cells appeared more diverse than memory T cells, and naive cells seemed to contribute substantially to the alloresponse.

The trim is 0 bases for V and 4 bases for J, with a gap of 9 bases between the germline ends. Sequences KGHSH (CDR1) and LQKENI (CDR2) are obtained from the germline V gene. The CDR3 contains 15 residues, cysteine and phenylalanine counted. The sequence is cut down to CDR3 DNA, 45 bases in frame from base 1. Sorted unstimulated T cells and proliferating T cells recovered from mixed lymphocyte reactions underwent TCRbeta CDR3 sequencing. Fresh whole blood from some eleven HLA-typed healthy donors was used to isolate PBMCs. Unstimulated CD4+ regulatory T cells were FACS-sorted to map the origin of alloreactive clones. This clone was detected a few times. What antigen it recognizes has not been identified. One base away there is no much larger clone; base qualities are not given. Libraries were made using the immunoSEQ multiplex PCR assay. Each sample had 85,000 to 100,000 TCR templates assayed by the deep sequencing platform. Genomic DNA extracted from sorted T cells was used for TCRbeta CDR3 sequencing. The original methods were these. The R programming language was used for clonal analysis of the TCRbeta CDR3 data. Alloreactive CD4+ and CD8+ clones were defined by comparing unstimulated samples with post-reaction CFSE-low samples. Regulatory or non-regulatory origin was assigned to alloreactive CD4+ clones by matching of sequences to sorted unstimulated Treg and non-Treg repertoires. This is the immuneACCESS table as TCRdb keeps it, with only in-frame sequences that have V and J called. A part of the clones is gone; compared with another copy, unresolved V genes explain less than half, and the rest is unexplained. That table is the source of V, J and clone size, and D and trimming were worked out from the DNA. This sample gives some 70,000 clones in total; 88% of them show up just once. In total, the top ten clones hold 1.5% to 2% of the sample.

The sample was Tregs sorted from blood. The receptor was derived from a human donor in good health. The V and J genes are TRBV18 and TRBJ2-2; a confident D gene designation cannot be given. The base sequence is TGTGCCAGCTCACCACCCAGCGTAGGCACCGGGGAGCTGTTTTTT. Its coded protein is CASSPPSVGTGELFF.